This T cell receptor beta chain appears in the sequencing data of a study of shared clonotypes between healthy human individuals. Libraries were prepared by immunoSEQ multiplex PCR; TCRdb keeps only in-frame clonotypes and omits some of them. The sample has 450,000 to 500,000 clones; less than 80% are singletons. V dropped 5 bases and J dropped 0; count of bases not matched to a gene: 2. Germline V lookup: CDR1 MNHNS, CDR2 SASEGT. The CDR3 contains 15 residues. This chain joins TRBV6-1 and TRBJ2-2, with TRBD1 identical over 8 bases. This sequence was found in a woman aged 40-49 years in good health. Some clones in this sample may be carry-over from other donors' samples. The specimen was PBMCs. CDR3 region: CASSLDRANTGELFF. CDR3 DNA sequence: TGTGCCAGCAGTTTGGACAGGGCGAACACCGGGGAGCTGTTTTTT.